Shown below are 10 T cell receptor beta chains from a single sample sequenced in a study of blood T cell repertoires in COVID-19. This table comes from immunoSEQ multiplex PCR, and its TCRdb copy is limited to in-frame clones, with some not included. The sample has roughly 88,000 clones; about nine tenths are singletons. Sequenced: peripheral blood. The receptors originated from a woman in her 50s in a cohort sampled during active COVID-19.

The chain recombines TRBV27 with TRBJ2-7, with a tentative D call TRBD2 (7 bases). V was trimmed by 10 bases and J by 7 bases, leaving 20 bases between them. CDR3 length: 13 residues. The germline gives CDR1 MNHEY, CDR2 SMNVEV (reference sequence). The CDR3 coding sequence is TGTGCCACCCGGGGGAGGGGGGTAGAGGAGCAGTACTTC. Its translation: CATRGRGVEEQYF.

Points on this clone: Germline and junction disagree at one end, which may indicate a read error. This chain connects TRBV2 to TRBJ2-7; the match to TRBD1 covers 12 bases. Germline CDR1 is SNHLY and CDR2 is FYNNEI. The CDR3 covers 14 residues. This CDR3 is CACSGDRGLGEQYF. As DNA, the CDR3 is TGTGCCTGCAGTGGGGACAGGGGGCTGGGAGAGCAGTACTTC.

The chain couples TRBV6-1 to TRBJ1-6; D is possibly TRBD1 (5 bases). The V and J ends lost 1 base and 3 bases respectively, with 7 bases between them. The length of the CDR3 is 15 residues. CDR1 is MNHNS, CDR2 SASEGT, per germline. CDR3 coding DNA: TGTGCCAGCAGTGAAGAGGGGTTCTATAATTCACCCCTCCACTTT. Translating gives CASSEEGFYNSPLHF.

The rearrangement joins TRBV5-4 to TRBJ2-7, with D tentatively TRBD2 (5 bases). CDR3 length: 14 residues. The germline CDR1 and CDR2 sequences are SGHNT and YYREEE (reference sequence). V was clipped by 0 bases and J by 9 bases, with 16 bases between them. CDR3: CASSLGRQPSRQYF. The CDR3 DNA sequence: TGTGCCAGCAGCTTGGGGAGGCAACCAAGCAGGCAGTACTTC.

The CDR3 region is CASSRREAGDTQYF. DNA of the CDR3: TGTGCCAGCAGCCGGCGGGAGGCCGGCGATACGCAGTATTTT. V is TRBV3-1 (or the pseudogene TRBV3-2) and J is TRBJ2-3; 8 nucleotides match TRBD2. This CDR3 spans 14 amino acids. The germline gives CDR1 LGHDT, CDR2 YNNKEL (reference sequence). After removal of 4 bases from V and 6 bases from J, the junction contained 6 bases not matched to a gene.

The V gene is TRBV9, the J gene TRBJ1-2; 9 bases are a match to TRBD1. The V gene end was trimmed by 0 bases and the J gene end by 0 bases; junction bases not matched to a gene: 9. Germline V gene data show CDR1 as SGDLS and CDR2 as YYNGEE. The CDR3 extends over 18 amino acids. DNA for the CDR3: TGTGCCAGCAGCGTAGTGACGGACAGGGGTAGATCTAACTATGGCTACACCTTC. As protein: CASSVVTDRGRSNYGYTF.

The chain carries TRBV19 and TRBJ1-4; TRBD1 agrees at 8 bases. Germline V gene sequence: CDR1 LNHDA, CDR2 SQIVND (reference sequence). The CDR3 contains 16 residues. The trim removed 5 bases at V and 10 bases at J, leaving 15 bases unmatched. In DNA, the CDR3 is TGTGCCAGTAGTCTCCAGAGGACAGGGTGGAATTTAAAACTGTTTTTT. It translates to CASSLQRTGWNLKLFF.

The genes are TRBV24-1 and TRBJ1-5; 7 bases agree with TRBD1. Germline V gene sequence: CDR1 KGHDR, CDR2 SFDVKD. The V and J ends lost 1 base and 0 bases, in that order; junction bases with no gene match: 5. The CDR3 contains 17 residues. In DNA, the CDR3 is TGTGCCACCAGTGATTTACAGGGGAGTTATAGCAATCAGCCCCAGCATTTT. It specifies CATSDLQGSYSNQPQHF.

V is TRBV18 and J is TRBJ1-1; D perhaps matches TRBD1 (5 bases). V was trimmed by 0 bases and J by 1 base, leaving 12 bases between them. The CDR3 length is 16 residues. Germline-derived CDR1 and CDR2 are KGHSH and LQKENI. The CDR3 DNA reads TGTGCCAGCTCACCACCGGGGGGGTACGGGAACACTGAAGCTTTCTTT. Its translation is CASSPPGGYGNTEAFF. Combining the CDR3 with reference TRBV18 and TRBJ1-1 gives the whole variable domain NAGVMQNPRHLVRRRGQEARLRCSPMKGHSHVYWYRQLPEEGLKFMVYLQKENIIDESGMPKERFSAEFPKEGPSILRIQQVVRGDSAAYFCASSPPGGYGNTEAFFGQGTRLTVV.

The chain links TRBV6-5 to TRBJ1-2, with 9 positions matching TRBD1. The CDR3 has 13 amino acids. The V gene's germline CDR1 is MNHEY and CDR2 SVGAGI. V dropped 7 bases and J dropped 4; count of bases not matched to a gene: 4. CDR3 protein: CASTPGQGYGYTF. The CDR3 bases are TGTGCCAGCACCCCGGGACAGGGCTATGGCTACACCTTC.